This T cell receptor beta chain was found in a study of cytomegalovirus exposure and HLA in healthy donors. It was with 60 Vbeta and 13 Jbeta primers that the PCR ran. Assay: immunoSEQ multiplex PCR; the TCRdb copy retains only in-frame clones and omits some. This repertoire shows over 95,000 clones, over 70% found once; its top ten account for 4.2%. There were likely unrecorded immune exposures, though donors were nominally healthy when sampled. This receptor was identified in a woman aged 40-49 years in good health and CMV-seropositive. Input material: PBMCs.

CDR3 protein: CASSSPRVAGGSSTDTQYF. DNA of the CDR3: TGTGCCAGCAGCTCCCCCCGGGTAGCGGGGGGGTCTAGCACAGATACGCAGTATTTT. The chain has TRBV11-2 and TRBJ2-3, with TRBD2 matching over 11 bases. This CDR3 is 19 amino acids long. Germline V lookup: CDR1 SGHAT, CDR2 FQNNGV. J gave up 0 bases and V 4 bases, and 12 bases lay outside the gene matches.